This T cell receptor (beta chain) derives from a study of immune cell composition in non-small cell lung cancer. Produced via immunoSEQ multiplex PCR; TCRdb's table is partial and in-frame only. The sample includes about 3,200 clones, roughly 80% of them seen just once. Trimming removed 1 base from V and 4 bases from J, with 11 bases in between. Germline V gene sequence: CDR1 SEHNR, CDR2 FQNEAQ (reference sequence). The CDR3 sequence is 16 residues long. This sequence joins TRBV7-9 and TRBJ1-6; possibly TRBD1 for D (5 bases). The sequenced sample was lung tumor tissue. The receptor was isolated from a human donor with non-small cell lung cancer. DNA of the CDR3: TGTGCCAGCAGCTTAGACACGAAGGGGTATAATTCACCCCTCCACTTT. This gives the protein CASSLDTKGYNSPLHF.